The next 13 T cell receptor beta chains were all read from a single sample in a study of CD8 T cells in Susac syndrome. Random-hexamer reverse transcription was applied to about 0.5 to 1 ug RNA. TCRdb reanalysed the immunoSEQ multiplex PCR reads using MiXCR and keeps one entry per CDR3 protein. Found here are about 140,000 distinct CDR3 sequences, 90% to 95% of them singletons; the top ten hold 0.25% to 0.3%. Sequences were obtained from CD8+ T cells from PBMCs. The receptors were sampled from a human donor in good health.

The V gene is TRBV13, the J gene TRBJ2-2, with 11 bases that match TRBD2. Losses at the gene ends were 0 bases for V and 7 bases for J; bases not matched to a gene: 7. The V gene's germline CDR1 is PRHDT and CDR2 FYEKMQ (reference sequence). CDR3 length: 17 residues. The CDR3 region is CASSLGLGLAAVGELFF. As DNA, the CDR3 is TGTGCCAGCAGCTTAGGCCTGGGACTAGCGGCGGTCGGGGAGCTGTTTTTT. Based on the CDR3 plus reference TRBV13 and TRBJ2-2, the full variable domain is AAGVIQSPRHLIKEKRETATLKCYPIPRHDTVYWYQQGPGQDPQFLISFYEKMQSDKGSIPDRFSAQQFSDYHSELNMSSLELGDSALYFCASSLGLGLAAVGELFFGEGSRLTVL.

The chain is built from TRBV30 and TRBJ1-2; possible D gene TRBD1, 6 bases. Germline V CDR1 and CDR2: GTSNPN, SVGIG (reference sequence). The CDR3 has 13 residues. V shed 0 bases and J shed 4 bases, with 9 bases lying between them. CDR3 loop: CAWSVTGAYGYTF. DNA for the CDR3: TGTGCCTGGAGTGTTACGGGGGCCTATGGCTACACCTTC.

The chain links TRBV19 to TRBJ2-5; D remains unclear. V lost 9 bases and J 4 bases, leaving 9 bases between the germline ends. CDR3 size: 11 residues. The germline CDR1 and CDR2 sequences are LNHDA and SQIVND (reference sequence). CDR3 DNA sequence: TGTGCCAGCGCGGTTGGAGAGACCCAGTACTTC. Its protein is CASAVGETQYF.

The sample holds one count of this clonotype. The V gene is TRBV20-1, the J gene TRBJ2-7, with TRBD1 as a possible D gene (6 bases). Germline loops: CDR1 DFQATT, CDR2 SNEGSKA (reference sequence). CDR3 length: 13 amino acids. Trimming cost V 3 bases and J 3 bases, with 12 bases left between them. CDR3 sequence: CSARDSGNYEQYF. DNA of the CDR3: TGCAGTGCTAGGGACAGCGGAAACTACGAGCAGTACTTC.

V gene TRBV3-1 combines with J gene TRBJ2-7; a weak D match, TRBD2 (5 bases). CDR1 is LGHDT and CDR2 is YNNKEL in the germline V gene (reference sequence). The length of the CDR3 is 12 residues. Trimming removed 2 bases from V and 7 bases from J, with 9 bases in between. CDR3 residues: CASSQSGKEQYF. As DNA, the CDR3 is TGTGCCAGCAGCCAATCCGGGAAAGAGCAGTACTTC.

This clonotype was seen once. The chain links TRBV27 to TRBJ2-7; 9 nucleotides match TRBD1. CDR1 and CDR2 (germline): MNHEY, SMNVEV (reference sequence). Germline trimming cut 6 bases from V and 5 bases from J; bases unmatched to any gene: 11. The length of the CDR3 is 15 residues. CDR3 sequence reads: CASRHTGGGGDEQYF. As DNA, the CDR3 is TGTGCCAGCAGGCACACAGGGGGCGGAGGAGACGAGCAGTACTTC.

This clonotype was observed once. CDR3 protein: CASSWGTPNQPQHF. CDR3 bases: TGTGCCAGCAGTTGGGGGACACCCAATCAGCCCCAGCATTTT. This rearrangement joins TRBV27 to TRBJ1-5, with D perhaps TRBD1 (6 bases). V was clipped by 4 bases and J by 3 bases, with 10 bases between them. The CDR3 loop spans 14 amino acids. From germline, CDR1 is MNHEY and CDR2 SMNVEV (reference sequence).

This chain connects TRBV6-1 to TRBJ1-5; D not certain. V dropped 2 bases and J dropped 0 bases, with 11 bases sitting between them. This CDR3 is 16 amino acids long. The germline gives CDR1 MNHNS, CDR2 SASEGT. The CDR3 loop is CASSERRRNSNQPQHF. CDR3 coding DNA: TGTGCCAGCAGTGAACGGAGGAGAAATAGCAATCAGCCCCAGCATTTT.

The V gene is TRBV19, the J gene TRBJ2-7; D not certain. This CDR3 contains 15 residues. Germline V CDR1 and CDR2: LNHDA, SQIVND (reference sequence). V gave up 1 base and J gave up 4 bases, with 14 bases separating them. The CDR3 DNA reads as TGTGCCAGTAGTATAGGAAGTGGGGATCTTTACGAGCAGTACTTC. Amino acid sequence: CASSIGSGDLYEQYF.

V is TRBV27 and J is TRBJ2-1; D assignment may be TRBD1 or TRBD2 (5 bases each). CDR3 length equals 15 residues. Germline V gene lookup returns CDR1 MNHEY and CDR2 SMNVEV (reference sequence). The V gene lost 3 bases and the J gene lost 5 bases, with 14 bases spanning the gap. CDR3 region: CASSLAGDGNNEQFF. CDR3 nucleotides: TGTGCCAGCAGTTTGGCCGGGGACGGAAACAATGAGCAGTTCTTC.

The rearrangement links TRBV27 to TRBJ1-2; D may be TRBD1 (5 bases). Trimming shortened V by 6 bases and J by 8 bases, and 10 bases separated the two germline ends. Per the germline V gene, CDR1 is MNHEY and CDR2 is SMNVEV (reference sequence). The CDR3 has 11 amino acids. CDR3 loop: CASRGPRGYTF. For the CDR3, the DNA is TGTGCCAGCAGGGGGCCCCGAGGCTACACCTTC.

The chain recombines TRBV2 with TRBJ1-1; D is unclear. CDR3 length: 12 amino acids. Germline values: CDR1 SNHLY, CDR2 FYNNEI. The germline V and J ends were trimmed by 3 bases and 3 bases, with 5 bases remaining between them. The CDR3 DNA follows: TGTGCCAGCAGTGACAAGGACACTGAAGCTTTCTTT. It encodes CASSDKDTEAFF.

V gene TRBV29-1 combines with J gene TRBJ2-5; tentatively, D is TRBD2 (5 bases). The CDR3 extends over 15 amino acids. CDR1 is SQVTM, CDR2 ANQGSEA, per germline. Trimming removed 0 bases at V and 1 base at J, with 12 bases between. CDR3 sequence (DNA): TGCAGCGTTGAAGATCTTAGAGGGCTCCAAGAGACCCAGTACTTC. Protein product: CSVEDLRGLQETQYF.